This T cell receptor (beta chain) was sequenced for a study of blood T cells in healthy people across ages. Points from the study as a whole: PBMCs went unsorted, and a conclusive naive versus antigen-experienced comparison was therefore prevented.

Per the germline V gene, CDR1 is SGHTA and CDR2 is FQGNSA. The CDR3 covers 15 residues. Germline trimming cut 1 base from V and 5 bases from J; bases unmatched to any gene: 2. Only a few counts were recorded for this clonotype. The antigen is not known. A second PCR of 7 to 11 cycles used a sample-barcoded 5' primer and a J-beta primer mix. Each cDNA molecule received a tag from a template-switch adaptor that had 12 random nucleotides. TCRdb processed the 5' RACE reads anew with MiXCR; each CDR3 protein has one entry. The sample consists of about 780,000 distinct CDR3 sequences, roughly 46% of them appearing once. Donors ranged from 6 to 90 years old and were healthy Caucasians in Russia. Isolation yielded PBMCs, at least 6 million per sample, in every case.

The J gene is TRBJ2-1, the V gene TRBV7-2, with 10 bases that match TRBD2. The TCR originated in a man at least 80 years old in good health. The sequencing sample was made of blood. The CDR3 loop reads CASSLVGTSDNEQFF. In nucleotides, the CDR3 is TGTGCCAGCAGCTTAGTAGGGACTAGCGACAATGAGCAGTTCTTC. The variable domain in full, with the rest retrieved from reference TRBV7-2 and TRBJ2-1, is GAGVSQSPSNKVTEKGKDVELRCDPISGHTALYWYRQSLGQGLEFLIYFQGNSAPDKSGLPSDRFSAERTGGSVSTLTIQRTQQEDSAVYLCASSLVGTSDNEQFFGPGTRLTVL.